The 22 T cell receptor beta chains below all came from one sample that was sequenced in a study of blood T cells in healthy people across ages. The use of a sample-barcoded 5' primer and a J-beta primer mix characterized a second PCR of about 7 to 12 cycles. MiXCR, run by TCRdb on the 5' RACE reads, gives a single entry per CDR3 protein. Among about 1.4 million distinct CDR3 sequences listed, approximately 63% were seen once. The sample comprised blood. The receptors were gathered from a man between 18 and 35 years old in good health.

This clonotype was recorded a few times. The V call is TRBV12-3 or TRBV12-4, the J call TRBJ2-2; 10 positions match TRBD2. Trimming removed 7 bases from V and 2 bases from J; junction bases left unmatched: 22. The CDR3 consists of 21 residues. CDR3 bases: TGTGCCAGCACCCCACACAAACCGGGACTAGCGCAGCGGAATAACACCGGGGAGCTGTTTTTT. It specifies CASTPHKPGLAQRNNTGELFF.

This clonotype showed up many times. At one of its ends the junction is not consistent with the germline gene, which may arise from a read error. CDR3 amino acids: CASSLGYYGYTF. In DNA form, the CDR3 reads TGTGCCAGCAGCTTAGGGTATTACGGCTACACCTTC. The chain couples TRBV12-3 or TRBV12-4 to TRBJ1-2; D uncertain. The CDR3 contains 12 residues.

This rearrangement joins TRBV20-1 to TRBJ2-1; D not certain. V was trimmed by 1 base and J by 8 bases, leaving 3 bases between them. This CDR3 spans 10 amino acids. CDR1 is DFQATT, CDR2 SNEGSKA, per germline (reference sequence). The CDR3 nucleotides read TGCAGTGCTAGAGCGTATGAGCAGTTCTTC. Its translation is CSARAYEQFF.

This chain joins TRBV20-1 and TRBJ2-2, with unresolved D. The germline V gene encodes CDR1 DFQATT and CDR2 SNEGSKA (reference sequence). Trimming shortened V by 1 base and J by 6 bases, and 24 bases separated the two germline ends. The CDR3 loop spans 18 amino acids. The CDR3 sequence: CSARGPTGVGNKAGELFF. CDR3 sequence (DNA): TGCAGTGCTAGAGGCCCAACTGGGGTGGGAAATAAGGCCGGGGAGCTGTTTTTT.

The genes are TRBV12-3 or TRBV12-4 and TRBJ2-5; TRBD2 is a possible D gene (6 bases). Deletions cut 3 bases from V and 5 bases from J, with 16 bases between. This CDR3 has 15 residues. CDR3 DNA sequence: TGTGCCAGCAGTTTGGTGGGGGGATTAGGGGAGACCCAGTACTTC. Its protein product is CASSLVGGLGETQYF.

The chain uses TRBV27 and TRBJ2-3, with TRBD1 identical over 9 bases. Germline V gene lookup returns CDR1 MNHEY and CDR2 SMNVEV (reference sequence). The CDR3 contains 17 residues. With 2 bases clipped from V and 1 base from J, the junction kept 7 bases outside the gene matches. The CDR3 region is CASSLIQGAVGTDTQYF. The DNA of the CDR3 is TGTGCCAGCAGTTTAATACAGGGGGCTGTGGGCACAGATACGCAGTATTTT.

The chain employs TRBV4-3 and TRBJ2-5; possible D gene TRBD1, 5 bases. The DNA end is more similar to TRBJ2-7, so the J call may be wrong. The CDR3 has 15 residues. Germline V CDR1 and CDR2: LGHNA, YSLEER. CDR3 amino acids: CASSQWGRGDDEQYF. Here the CDR3 DNA reads TGCGCCAGCAGCCAATGGGGTAGGGGCGACGACGAGCAGTACTTC.

J is TRBJ2-5 and V is TRBV4-1, with a possible D match to TRBD1 (5 bases). The DNA end is more similar to TRBJ2-7, so the J call may be wrong. Per germline, CDR1 MGHRA and CDR2 YSYEKL. The CDR3 is 18 amino acids. CDR3 nucleotide sequence: TGCGCCAGCAGCCCCCTGGACATGGTTCCCTCCCCTTCCTACGAGCAGTACTTC. Encoded protein: CASSPLDMVPSPSYEQYF.

The rearrangement uses TRBV10-3 and TRBJ1-2; no firm D call. From germline, CDR1 is ENHRY and CDR2 SYGVKD. The V end was cut by 4 bases, the J end by 7 bases, with 25 bases between. There are 17 residues in the CDR3. For the CDR3, the DNA is TGTGCCATCAGTGGACTTGGCAGAGCCGCCGAGAGAAGTGGCTACACCTTC. Translating gives CAISGLGRAAERSGYTF.

In DNA, the CDR3 is TGTGCCATCAAGTTGGGAGACTATGGCTACACCTTC. Its translation: CAIKLGDYGYTF. The genes are TRBV10-3 and TRBJ1-2; D ambiguous. The CDR3 totals 12 residues. V was cut by 7 bases and J by 3 bases, with 9 bases left in between. Germline V gene sequence: CDR1 ENHRY, CDR2 SYGVKD.

This CDR3 reads CSASGPTYNEQFF. The CDR3 DNA reads as TGCAGTGCTAGCGGACCGACATACAATGAGCAGTTCTTC. The chain recombines TRBV20-1 with TRBJ2-1; no reliable D call. Germline V gene data show CDR1 as DFQATT and CDR2 as SNEGSKA (reference sequence). Trimming removed 3 bases from V and 4 bases from J, with 10 bases in between. The CDR3 has 13 residues.

The rearrangement links TRBV4-1 to TRBJ2-1; 11 nucleotides align to TRBD1. Per the germline V gene, CDR1 is MGHRA and CDR2 is YSYEKL. The CDR3 totals 16 residues. J lost 6 bases, V lost 2 bases, and 6 bases had no gene match. CDR3 sequence: CASSQTRDRGFNEQFF. Written as DNA, the CDR3 is TGCGCCAGCAGCCAAACCCGGGACAGGGGGTTCAATGAGCAGTTCTTC.

The chain recombines TRBV20-1 with TRBJ2-7; 9 bases align to TRBD2. The CDR3 spans 14 residues. The trim removed 2 bases at V and 2 bases at J, leaving 4 bases unmatched. The germline CDR1 and CDR2 sequences are DFQATT and SNEGSKA (reference sequence). The CDR3 DNA reads TGCAGTGCTAGACTAGCGGGGACCACCTACGAGCAGTACTTC. Its translation is CSARLAGTTYEQYF.

In regard to this clonotype: One end of the junction fails to match germline, which may point to a read error. This rearrangement joins TRBV7-2 to TRBJ2-7; D gene unclear. Germline V gene sequence: CDR1 SGHTA, CDR2 FQGNSA. This CDR3 is 13 amino acids long. The chain's CDR3 is CASSLPPSYGQYF. In nucleotides, the CDR3 is TGTGCCAGCAGCTTACCCCCCTCCTACGGGCAGTACTTC.

The chain joins TRBV20-1 to TRBJ2-4, with TRBD2 identical over 7 bases. The CDR3 has 15 residues. V shed 1 base and J 1 base; nucleotides not matched to a gene: 4. From germline, CDR1 is DFQATT and CDR2 SNEGSKA (reference sequence). The CDR3 DNA reads TGCAGTGCTAGAGTTGGGGGGGAGGCCAAAAACATTCAGTACTTC. This translates into CSARVGGEAKNIQYF.

This clonotype turned up a few times. The chain uses TRBV10-3 and TRBJ1-1; 11 bases fit TRBD1. The V gene end was trimmed by 6 bases and the J gene end by 4 bases; junction bases not matched to a gene: 1. CDR1 is ENHRY, CDR2 SYGVKD, per germline. This CDR3 region has 13 residues. CDR3: CAIRGTGGTEAFF. CDR3 sequence (DNA): TGTGCCATCAGAGGGACAGGGGGCACTGAAGCTTTCTTT.

The chain couples TRBV12-3 or TRBV12-4 to TRBJ2-1; D is unclear. The CDR3 consists of 14 residues. V lost 7 bases and J 6 bases, leaving 16 bases between the germline ends. For the CDR3, the DNA is TGTGCCAGCACCCGTCCGAATAACAGCAATGAGCAGTTCTTC. Protein: CASTRPNNSNEQFF.

Notes on this clonotype: At one end the junction does not follow the germline gene, possibly because of a read error. The chain carries TRBV20-1 and TRBJ2-3; TRBD2 aligns across 12 bases. Germline CDR1 is DFQATT and CDR2 is SNEGSKA (reference sequence). This CDR3 has 16 amino acids. The CDR3 sequence: CSARDTLAGGLDTLYF. The DNA for the CDR3 is TGCAGTGCTAGAGACACGCTAGCGGGAGGGCTGGATACGCTGTATTTT.

This clonotype was observed a handful of times. For the CDR3, the DNA is TGTGCCAGCACCCAGAACTATGGCTACACCTTC. Protein: CASTQNYGYTF. This chain links TRBV2 with TRBJ1-2; no clear D. Germline V gene sequence: CDR1 SNHLY, CDR2 FYNNEI. The CDR3 contains 11 residues. Trimming removed 7 bases at V and 2 bases at J, with 5 bases between.

The chain uses TRBV18 and TRBJ2-5; 9 nucleotides line up with TRBD2. This CDR3 is built from 16 residues. The trim removed 8 bases at V and 0 bases at J, leaving 10 bases unmatched. The germline gives CDR1 KGHSH, CDR2 LQKENI. The CDR3 bases are TGTGCCAGCGCCCGGGACGAGCGGGGGGACCAAGAGACCCAGTACTTC. Its translation: CASARDERGDQETQYF.

The V gene is TRBV10-3, the J gene TRBJ2-1; 9 bases agree with TRBD1. V lost 2 bases and J lost 6; bases outside the gene matches: 8. Looked up from germline, CDR1 is ENHRY and CDR2 is SYGVKD. The CDR3 loop spans 16 amino acids. In nucleotides, the CDR3 is TGTGCCATCAGTGAGATTAGGACAGGGGAGGGCAATGAGCAGTTCTTC. It encodes CAISEIRTGEGNEQFF.

CDR3 protein: CASTALAAPRNEQFF. CDR3 coding DNA: TGTGCCAGCACAGCGCTAGCGGCCCCCAGGAATGAGCAGTTCTTC. V and J are TRBV2 and TRBJ2-1; 7 bases align to TRBD2. This CDR3 has 15 amino acids. The V segment lost 7 bases and the J segment 7 bases; nucleotides outside the gene matches: 13. Looked up from germline, CDR1 is SNHLY and CDR2 is FYNNEI.